The next 2 T cell receptor beta chains were all read from a single sample in a study of blood T cells in healthy people across ages. For the second PCR, which ran for 7 to 11 cycles, a sample-barcoded 5' primer and a J-beta primer mix were used. TCRdb called the 5' RACE reads again in MiXCR, with one record for every CDR3 protein. Among hundreds of thousands of distinct CDR3 sequences listed, 58% were seen once. The sample was blood. All receptors derive from a man in his fifties or sixties in good health.

This clonotype turned up a few times. The J gene is TRBJ2-1, the V gene TRBV6-5; 7 nucleotides line up with TRBD1. Germline CDR1 MNHEY, CDR2 SVGAGI. This CDR3 is built from 13 residues. Unmatched junction bases numbered 4, after V lost 8 bases and J lost 3 bases. CDR3 amino acids: CASSGTVYNEQFF. In nucleotides, the CDR3 is TGTGCCAGCTCCGGGACAGTCTACAATGAGCAGTTCTTC.

J is TRBJ2-7 and V is TRBV20-1; 11 bases fit TRBD2. With V trimmed by 4 bases and J by 2 bases, 16 bases remained unmatched. In germline, CDR1 is DFQATT, CDR2 SNEGSKA (reference sequence). The CDR3 extends over 18 amino acids. This CDR3 is CSAINYPISGGAPYEQYF. DNA for the CDR3: TGCAGTGCTATCAACTACCCGATTAGCGGGGGGGCCCCCTACGAGCAGTACTTC.